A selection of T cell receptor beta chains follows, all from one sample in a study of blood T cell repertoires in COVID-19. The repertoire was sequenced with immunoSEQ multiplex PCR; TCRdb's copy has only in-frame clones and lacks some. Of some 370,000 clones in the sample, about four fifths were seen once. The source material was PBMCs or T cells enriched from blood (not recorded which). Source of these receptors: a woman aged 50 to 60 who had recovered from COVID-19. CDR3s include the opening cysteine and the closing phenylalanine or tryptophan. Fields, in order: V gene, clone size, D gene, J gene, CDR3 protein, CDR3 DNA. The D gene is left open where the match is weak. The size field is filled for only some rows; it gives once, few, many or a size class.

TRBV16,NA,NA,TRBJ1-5,CASSQSIEKVYQPQHF,TGTGCCAGCAGCCAATCGATAGAGAAAGTCTATCAGCCCCAGCATTTT
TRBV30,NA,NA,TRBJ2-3,CAWTLRTDTQYF,TGTGCCTGGACTCTTCGCACAGATACGCAGTATTTT
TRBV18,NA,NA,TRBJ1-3,CASSPTESSGNTIYF,TGTGCCAGCTCACCCACAGAGTCCTCTGGAAACACCATATATTTT
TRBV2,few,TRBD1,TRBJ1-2,CASSERGTGEVRGYTF,TGTGCCAGCAGTGAACGGGGGACAGGGGAGGTGCGTGGCTACACCTTC
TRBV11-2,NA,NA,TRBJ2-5,CASSRQYQETQYF,TGTGCCAGCAGCCGACAGTACCAAGAGACCCAGTACTTC
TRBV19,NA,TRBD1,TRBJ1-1,CASSTSGTGGAEAFF,TGTGCCAGTAGTACCTCCGGGACAGGGGGGGCTGAAGCTTTCTTT
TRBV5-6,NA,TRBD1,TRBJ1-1,CASSYNPDRVGQMNTEAFF,TGTGCCAGCAGCTACAACCCGGACAGGGTCGGACAAATGAACACTGAAGCTTTCTTT
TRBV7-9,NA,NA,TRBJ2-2,CASSLLGGVTGELFF,TGTGCCAGCAGCTTGTTAGGAGGGGTCACCGGGGAGCTGTTTTTT
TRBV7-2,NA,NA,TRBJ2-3,CASSLVSSTDTQYF,TGTGCCAGCAGCTTAGTTTCTAGCACAGATACGCAGTATTTT
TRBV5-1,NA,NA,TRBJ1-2,CASSFGGDENYGYTF,TGCGCCAGCAGCTTTGGAGGGGACGAAAACTATGGCTACACCTTC
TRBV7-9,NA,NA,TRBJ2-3,CASNIPRTVTDTQYF,TGTGCCAGCAACATACCAAGGACAGTAACAGATACGCAGTATTTT
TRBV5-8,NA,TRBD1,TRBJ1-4,CASSGGQGANEKLFF,TGTGCCAGCAGCGGGGGACAGGGAGCTAATGAAAAACTGTTTTTT
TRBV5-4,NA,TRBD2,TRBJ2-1,CASSYPGLAGEQFF,TGTGCCAGCAGCTATCCGGGACTAGCGGGGGAGCAGTTCTTC
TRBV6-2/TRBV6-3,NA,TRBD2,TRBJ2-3,CASSYRTSGVSTDTQYF,TGTGCCAGCAGTTACCGGACTAGCGGGGTTAGCACAGATACGCAGTATTTT
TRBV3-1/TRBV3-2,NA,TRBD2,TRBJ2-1,CASSQGTSGNNEQFF,TGTGCCAGCAGCCAGGGGACTAGCGGGAACAATGAGCAGTTCTTC
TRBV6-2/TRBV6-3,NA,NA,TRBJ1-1,CASSYNRQGEVF,TGTGCCAGCAGTTACAACCGGCAAGGGGAAGTATTT
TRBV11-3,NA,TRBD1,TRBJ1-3,CASSLQGVGNTIYF,TGTGCCAGCAGCTTACAGGGGGTCGGAAACACCATATATTTT
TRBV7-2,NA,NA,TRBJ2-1,CASSLAESFEQFF,TGTGCCAGCAGCTTAGCGGAGTCCTTCGAGCAGTTCTTC
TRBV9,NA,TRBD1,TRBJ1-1,CASSASSTGGTEAFF,TGTGCCAGCAGCGCATCCTCTACAGGGGGCACTGAAGCTTTCTTT
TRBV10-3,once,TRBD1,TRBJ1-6,CAIGQGIDSPLHF,TGTGCCATCGGACAGGGAATCGATTCACCCCTCCACTTT
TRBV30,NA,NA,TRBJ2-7,CAWSVRRGIYEQYF,TGTGCCTGGAGTGTCCGCAGGGGAATCTACGAGCAGTACTTC
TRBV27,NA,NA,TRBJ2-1,CASSSRPIDREQFF,TGTGCCAGCAGTTCCCGACCAATAGACAGGGAGCAGTTCTTC
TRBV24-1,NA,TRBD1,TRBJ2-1,CATSDPRGPSDEQFF,TGTGCCACCAGTGACCCCAGGGGGCCATCGGATGAGCAGTTCTTC
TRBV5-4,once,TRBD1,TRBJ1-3,CASSSRQGARGNTIYF,TGTGCCAGCAGCTCCCGACAGGGGGCGCGGGGAAACACCATATATTTT
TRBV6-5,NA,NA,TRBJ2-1,CASSYSDRLGYNEQFF,TGTGCCAGCAGTTACTCCGACAGGTTGGGATACAATGAGCAGTTCTTC
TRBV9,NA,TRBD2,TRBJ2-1,CASSVGRGSYNEQFF,TGTGCCAGCAGCGTAGGGCGGGGGTCCTACAATGAGCAGTTCTTC